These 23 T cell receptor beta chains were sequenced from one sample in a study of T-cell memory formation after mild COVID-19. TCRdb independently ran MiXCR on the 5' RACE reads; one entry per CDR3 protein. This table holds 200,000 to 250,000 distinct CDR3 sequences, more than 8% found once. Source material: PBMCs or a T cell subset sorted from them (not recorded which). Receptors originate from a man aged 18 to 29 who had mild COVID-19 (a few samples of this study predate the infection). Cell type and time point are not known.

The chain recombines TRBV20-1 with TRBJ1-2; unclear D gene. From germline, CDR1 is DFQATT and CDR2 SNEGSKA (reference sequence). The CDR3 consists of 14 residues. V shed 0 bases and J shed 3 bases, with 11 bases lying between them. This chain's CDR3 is CSARENGHHYGYTF. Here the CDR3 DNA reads TGCAGTGCTAGAGAGAACGGTCACCACTATGGCTACACCTTC.

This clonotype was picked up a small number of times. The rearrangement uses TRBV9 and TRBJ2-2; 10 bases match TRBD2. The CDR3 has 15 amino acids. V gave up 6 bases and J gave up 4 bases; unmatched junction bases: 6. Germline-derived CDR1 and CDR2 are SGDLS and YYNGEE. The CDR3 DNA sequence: TGTGCCAGCACCAGAGCGGGGGGGAGCACCGGGGAGCTGTTTTTT. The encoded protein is CASTRAGGSTGELFF. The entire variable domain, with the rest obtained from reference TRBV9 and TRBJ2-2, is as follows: DSGVTQTPKHLITATGQRVTLRCSPRSGDLSVYWYQQSLDQGLQFLIQYYNGEERAKGNILERFSAQQFPDLHSELNLSSLELGDSALYFCASTRAGGSTGELFFGEGSRLTVL.

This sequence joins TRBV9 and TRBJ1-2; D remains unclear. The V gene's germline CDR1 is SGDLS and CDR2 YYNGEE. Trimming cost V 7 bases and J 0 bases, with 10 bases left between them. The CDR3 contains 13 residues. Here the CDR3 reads CASLGSSNYGYTF. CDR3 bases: TGTGCCAGCCTAGGGTCTTCTAACTATGGCTACACCTTC.

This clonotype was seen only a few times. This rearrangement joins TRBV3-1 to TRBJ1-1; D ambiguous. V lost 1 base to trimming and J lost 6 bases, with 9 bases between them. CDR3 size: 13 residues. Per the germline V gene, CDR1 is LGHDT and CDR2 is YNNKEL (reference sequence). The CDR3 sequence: CASSQGGVSEAFF. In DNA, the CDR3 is TGTGCCAGCAGCCAAGGCGGGGTTTCTGAAGCTTTCTTT.

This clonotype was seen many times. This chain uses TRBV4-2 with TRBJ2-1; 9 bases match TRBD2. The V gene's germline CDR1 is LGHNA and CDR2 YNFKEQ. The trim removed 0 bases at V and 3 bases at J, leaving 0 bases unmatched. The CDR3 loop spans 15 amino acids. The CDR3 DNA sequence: TGTGCCAGCAGCCAAGAGCGGGGGGGCTACAATGAGCAGTTCTTC. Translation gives CASSQERGGYNEQFF.

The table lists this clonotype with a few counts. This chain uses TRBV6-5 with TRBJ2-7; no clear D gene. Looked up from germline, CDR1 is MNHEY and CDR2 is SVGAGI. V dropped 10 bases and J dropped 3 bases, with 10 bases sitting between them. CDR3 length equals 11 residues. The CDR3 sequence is CATPVFYEQYV. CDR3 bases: TGTGCCACTCCGGTCTTCTACGAGCAGTACGTC.

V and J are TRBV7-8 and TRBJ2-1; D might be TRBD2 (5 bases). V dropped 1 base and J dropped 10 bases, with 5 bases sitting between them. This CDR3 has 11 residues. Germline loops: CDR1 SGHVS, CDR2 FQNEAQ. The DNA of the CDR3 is TGTGCCAGCAGCTTAGTAGCGGAGCAGTTCTTC. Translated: CASSLVAEQFF.

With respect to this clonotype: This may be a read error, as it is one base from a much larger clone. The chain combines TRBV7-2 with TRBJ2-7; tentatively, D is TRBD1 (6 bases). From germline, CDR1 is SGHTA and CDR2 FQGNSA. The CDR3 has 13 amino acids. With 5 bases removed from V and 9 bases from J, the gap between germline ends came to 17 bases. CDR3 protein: CASSPQGLGVQYF. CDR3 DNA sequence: TGTGCCAGCAGCCCTCAGGGGCTGGGTGTGCAGTACTTC.

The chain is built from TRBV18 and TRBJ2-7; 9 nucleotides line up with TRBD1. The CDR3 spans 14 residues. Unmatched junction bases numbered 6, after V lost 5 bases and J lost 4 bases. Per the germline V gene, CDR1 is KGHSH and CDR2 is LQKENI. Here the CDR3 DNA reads TGTGCCAGCTCATCTGGGACAGGGATGTACGAGCAGTACTTC. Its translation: CASSSGTGMYEQYF.

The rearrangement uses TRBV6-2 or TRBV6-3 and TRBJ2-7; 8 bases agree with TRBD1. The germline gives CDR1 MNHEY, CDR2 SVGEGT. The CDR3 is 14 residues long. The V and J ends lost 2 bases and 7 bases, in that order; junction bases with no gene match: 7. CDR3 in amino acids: CASSYTDRVEEQYF. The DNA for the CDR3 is TGTGCCAGCAGTTACACGGACAGGGTTGAAGAGCAGTACTTC.

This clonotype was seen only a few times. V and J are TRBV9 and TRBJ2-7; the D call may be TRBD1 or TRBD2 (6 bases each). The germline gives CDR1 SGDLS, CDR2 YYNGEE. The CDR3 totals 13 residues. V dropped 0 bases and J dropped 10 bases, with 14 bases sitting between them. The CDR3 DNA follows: TGTGCCAGCAGCGTAGCCTCGGAGGGACAACAGTACGTC. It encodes CASSVASEGQQYV.

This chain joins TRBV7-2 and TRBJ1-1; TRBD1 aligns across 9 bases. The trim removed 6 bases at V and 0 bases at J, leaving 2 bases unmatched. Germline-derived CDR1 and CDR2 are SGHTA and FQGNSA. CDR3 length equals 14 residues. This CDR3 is CASRGQGMNTEAFF. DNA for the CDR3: TGTGCCAGCAGAGGACAGGGGATGAACACTGAAGCTTTCTTT.

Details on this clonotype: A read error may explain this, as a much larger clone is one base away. CDR3 protein: CDSSAGLGPQHF. CDR3 DNA: TGTGACAGCAGTGCAGGGTTGGGGCCCCAGCATTTT. The chain joins TRBV6-2 or TRBV6-3 to TRBJ1-5; a possible D gene is TRBD1 (5 bases). Germline assignment: CDR1 MNHEY and CDR2 SVGEGT. The CDR3 consists of 12 residues.

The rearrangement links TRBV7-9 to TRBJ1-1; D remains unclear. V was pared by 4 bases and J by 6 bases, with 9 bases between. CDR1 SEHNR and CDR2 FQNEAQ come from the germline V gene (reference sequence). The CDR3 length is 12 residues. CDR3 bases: TGTGCCAGCAGCTCCAATGGAGCTGAAGCTTTCTTT. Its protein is CASSSNGAEAFF.

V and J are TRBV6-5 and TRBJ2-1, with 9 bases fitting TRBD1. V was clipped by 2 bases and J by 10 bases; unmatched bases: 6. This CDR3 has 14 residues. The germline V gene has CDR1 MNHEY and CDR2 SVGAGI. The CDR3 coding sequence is TGTGCCAGCAGTTACCCGGGACAGGGAGGCGAGCAGTTCTTC. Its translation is CASSYPGQGGEQFF.

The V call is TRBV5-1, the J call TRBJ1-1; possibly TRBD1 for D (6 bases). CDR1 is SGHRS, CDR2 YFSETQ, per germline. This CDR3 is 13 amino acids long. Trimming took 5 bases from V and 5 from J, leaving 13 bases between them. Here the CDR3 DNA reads TGCGCCAGCAGGACTACAGGGAAGACTGAAGCTTTCTTT. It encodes CASRTTGKTEAFF.

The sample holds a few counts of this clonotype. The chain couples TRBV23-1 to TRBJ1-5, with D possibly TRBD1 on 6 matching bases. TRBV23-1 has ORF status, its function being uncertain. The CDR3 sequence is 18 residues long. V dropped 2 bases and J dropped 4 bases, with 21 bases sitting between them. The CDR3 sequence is CASSQRRPDSDLNQPQHF. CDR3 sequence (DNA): TGCGCCAGCAGTCAAAGGAGGCCGGACAGCGACTTGAATCAGCCCCAGCATTTT.

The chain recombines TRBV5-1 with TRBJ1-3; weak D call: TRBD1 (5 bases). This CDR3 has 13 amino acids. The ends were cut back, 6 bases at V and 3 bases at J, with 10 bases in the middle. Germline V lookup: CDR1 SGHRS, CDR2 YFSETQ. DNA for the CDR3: TGCGCCAGCACCGCGGGGCATGGAAACACCATATATTTT. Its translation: CASTAGHGNTIYF.

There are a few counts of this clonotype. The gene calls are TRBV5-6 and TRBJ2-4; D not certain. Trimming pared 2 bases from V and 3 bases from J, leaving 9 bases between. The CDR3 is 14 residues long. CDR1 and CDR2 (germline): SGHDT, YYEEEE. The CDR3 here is CASSFYSGKNIQYF. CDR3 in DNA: TGTGCCAGCAGCTTCTACTCGGGCAAAAACATTCAGTACTTC.

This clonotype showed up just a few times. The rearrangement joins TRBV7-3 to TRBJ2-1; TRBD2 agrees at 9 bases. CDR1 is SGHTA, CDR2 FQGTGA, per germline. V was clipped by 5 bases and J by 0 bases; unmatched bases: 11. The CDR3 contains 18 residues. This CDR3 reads CASSRAQRGVLSYNEQFF. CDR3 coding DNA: TGTGCCAGCAGCCGAGCCCAGCGGGGGGTCCTCTCCTACAATGAGCAGTTCTTC.

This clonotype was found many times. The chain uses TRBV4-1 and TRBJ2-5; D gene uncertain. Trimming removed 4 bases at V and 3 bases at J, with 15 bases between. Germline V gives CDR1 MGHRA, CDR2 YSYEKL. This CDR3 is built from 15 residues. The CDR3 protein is CASSRTWGWEETQYF. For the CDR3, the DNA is TGCGCCAGCAGCCGAACGTGGGGTTGGGAAGAGACCCAGTACTTC.

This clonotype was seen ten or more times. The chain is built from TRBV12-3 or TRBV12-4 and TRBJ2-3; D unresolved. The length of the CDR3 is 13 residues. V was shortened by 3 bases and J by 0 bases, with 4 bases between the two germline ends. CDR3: CASSFGSTDTQYF. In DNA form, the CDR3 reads TGTGCCAGCAGTTTCGGAAGCACAGATACGCAGTATTTT.

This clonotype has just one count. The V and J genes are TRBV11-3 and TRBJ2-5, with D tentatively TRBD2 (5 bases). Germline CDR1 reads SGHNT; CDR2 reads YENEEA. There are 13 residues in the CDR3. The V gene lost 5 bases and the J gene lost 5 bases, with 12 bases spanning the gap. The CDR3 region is CASSLEAGETQYF. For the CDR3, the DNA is TGTGCCAGCAGCCTGGAGGCCGGGGAGACCCAGTACTTC. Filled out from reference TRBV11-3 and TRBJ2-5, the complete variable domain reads EAGVVQSPRYKIIEKKQPVAFWCNPISGHNTLYWYLQNLGQGPELLIRYENEEAVDDSQLPKDRFSAERLKGVDSTLKIQPAELGDSAVYLCASSLEAGETQYFGPGTRLLVL.